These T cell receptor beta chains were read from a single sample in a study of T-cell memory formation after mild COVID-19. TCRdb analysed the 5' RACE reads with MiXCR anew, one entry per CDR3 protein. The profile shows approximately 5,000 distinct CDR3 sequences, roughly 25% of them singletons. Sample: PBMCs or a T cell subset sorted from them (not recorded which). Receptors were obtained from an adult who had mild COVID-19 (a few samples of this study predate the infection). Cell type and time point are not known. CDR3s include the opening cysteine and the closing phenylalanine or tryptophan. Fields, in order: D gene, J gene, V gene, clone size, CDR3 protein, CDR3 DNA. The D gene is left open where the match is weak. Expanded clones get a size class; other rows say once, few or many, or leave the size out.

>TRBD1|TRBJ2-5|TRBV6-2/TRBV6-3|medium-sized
CASGPGQMKQETQYF
TGTGCCAGCGGACCGGGACAGATGAAACAAGAGACCCAGTACTTC
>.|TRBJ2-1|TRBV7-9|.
CASSLGGGPPYNEQFF
TGTGCCAGCAGCTTAGGGGGCGGACCACCCTACAATGAGCAGTTCTTC
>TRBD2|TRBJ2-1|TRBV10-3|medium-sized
CAISVGAGGAYNEQFF
TGTGCCATCAGTGTTGGTGCGGGGGGTGCCTACAATGAGCAGTTCTTC
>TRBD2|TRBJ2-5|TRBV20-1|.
CSAQTSGGQETQYF
TGCAGTGCCCAGACTAGCGGGGGACAAGAGACCCAGTACTTC
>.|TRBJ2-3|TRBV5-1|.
CASSPRDFNTDTQYF
TGCGCCAGCAGCCCCCGGGACTTCAACACAGATACGCAGTATTTT
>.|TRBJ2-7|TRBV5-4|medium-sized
CASSLSGEQYF
TGTGCCAGCAGCTTAAGTGGGGAGCAGTACTTC
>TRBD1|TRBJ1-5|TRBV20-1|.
CSARRGTGYFSPQHF
TGCAGTGCTAGACGGGGGACAGGGTACTTTTCGCCCCAGCATTTT
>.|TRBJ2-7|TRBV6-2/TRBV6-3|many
CASSYVTGAAYEQYF
TGTGCCAGCAGTTACGTAACGGGGGCGGCCTACGAGCAGTACTTC
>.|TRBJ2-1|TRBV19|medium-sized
CASSGIEQFF
TGTGCCAGTAGCGGTATTGAGCAGTTCTTC
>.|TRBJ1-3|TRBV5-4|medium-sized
CASSFGPGGNTIYF
TGTGCCAGCAGCTTTGGGCCAGGAGGAAACACCATATATTTT
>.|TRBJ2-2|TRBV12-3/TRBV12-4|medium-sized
CASRPPGQNTGELFF
TGTGCCAGCAGACCGCCGGGACAGAACACCGGGGAGCTGTTTTTT
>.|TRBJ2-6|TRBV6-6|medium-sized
CASTRGDSGVLTF
TGTGCCAGCACCCGTGGTGATTCGGGGGTCCTGACTTTC
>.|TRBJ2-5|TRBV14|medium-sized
CASSQDPAGTQYF
TGTGCCAGCAGCCAAGACCCCGCGGGGACCCAGTACTTC
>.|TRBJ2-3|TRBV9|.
CASSVAGDADTQYF
TGTGCCAGCAGCGTAGCAGGGGACGCAGATACGCAGTATTTT
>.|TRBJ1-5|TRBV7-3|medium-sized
CASSLTRAPQHF
TGTGCCAGCAGCTTAACCAGGGCGCCCCAGCATTTT
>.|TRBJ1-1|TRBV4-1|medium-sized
CASSQEGGGSTEAFF
TGCGCCAGCAGCCAAGAAGGGGGGGGATCGACTGAAGCTTTCTTT
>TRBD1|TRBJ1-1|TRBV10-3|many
CAIGQGGLNTEAFF
TGTGCCATCGGGCAGGGGGGATTGAACACTGAAGCTTTCTTT
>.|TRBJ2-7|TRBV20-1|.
CSASRPGVGQYF
TGCAGTGCTAGCCGCCCAGGGGTAGGGCAGTACTTC
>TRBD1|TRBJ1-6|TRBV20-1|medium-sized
CSASNRQGERSPLHF
TGCAGTGCTAGTAACCGACAGGGGGAGCGCTCACCCCTCCACTTT
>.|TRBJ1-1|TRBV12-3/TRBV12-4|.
CASSLAVSYTEAFF
TGTGCCAGCAGTTTAGCAGTCAGCTACACTGAAGCTTTCTTT
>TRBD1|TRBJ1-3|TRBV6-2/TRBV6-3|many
CASTSGQSSGNTIYF
TGTGCCAGCACCTCGGGACAGTCCTCTGGAAACACCATATATTTT
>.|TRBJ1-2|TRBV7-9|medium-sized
CASSRDNVNYGYTF
TGTGCCAGCAGCCGCGACAATGTCAACTATGGCTACACCTTC
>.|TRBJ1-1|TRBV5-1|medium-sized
CASSLLGRAKIKNTEAFF
TGCGCCAGCAGCTTGCTGGGCAGGGCGAAGATAAAGAACACTGAAGCTTTCTTT
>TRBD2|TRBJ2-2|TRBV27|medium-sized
CASSFSGGGNGELFF
TGTGCCAGCAGTTTCTCCGGCGGGGGGAACGGGGAGCTGTTTTTT
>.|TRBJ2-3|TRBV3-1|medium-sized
CASSPPGLGTQYF
TGTGCCAGCAGCCCCCCAGGGCTTGGCACGCAGTATTTT
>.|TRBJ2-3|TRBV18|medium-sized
CASSPYSADTQYF
TGTGCCAGCTCACCATACTCCGCAGATACGCAGTATTTT
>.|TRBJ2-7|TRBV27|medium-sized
CASSRLGPYEQYF
TGTGCCAGCAGCCGACTTGGGCCCTACGAGCAGTACTTC
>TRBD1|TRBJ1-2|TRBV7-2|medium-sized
CASSPSDRAYGYTF
TGTGCCAGCAGCCCTTCGGACAGGGCTTACGGCTACACCTTC
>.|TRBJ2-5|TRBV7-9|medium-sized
CASSSMTGQETQYF
TGTGCCAGCAGCTCTATGACAGGCCAAGAGACCCAGTACTTC
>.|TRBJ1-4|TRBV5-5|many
CASSLVSTATNEKLFF
TGTGCCAGCAGCTTGGTCTCGACTGCAACTAATGAAAAACTGTTTTTT
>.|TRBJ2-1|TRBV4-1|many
CASSQVRGGSDNEQFF
TGCGCCAGCAGCCAGGTCAGAGGGGGGTCGGACAATGAGCAGTTCTTC
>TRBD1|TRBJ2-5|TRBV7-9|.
CASSSQGEETQYF
TGTGCCAGCAGCTCACAGGGGGAAGAGACCCAGTACTTC
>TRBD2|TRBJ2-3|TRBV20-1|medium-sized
CSAARLAGEMTDTQYF
TGCAGTGCTGCCCGACTAGCGGGGGAGATGACAGATACGCAGTATTTT
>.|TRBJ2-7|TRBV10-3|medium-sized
CAISEGSTYEQYF
TGTGCCATCAGTGAAGGCTCTACCTACGAGCAGTACTTC
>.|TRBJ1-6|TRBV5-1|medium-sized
CASSLATGDNSPLHF
TGCGCCAGCAGCTTGGCGACAGGAGATAATTCACCCCTCCACTTT
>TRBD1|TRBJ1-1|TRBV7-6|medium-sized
CASSLDGAGGRDTEAFF
TGTGCCAGCAGCTTAGATGGGGCAGGGGGCAGGGACACTGAAGCTTTCTTT
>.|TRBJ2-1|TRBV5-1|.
CATGAGGGYNEQFF
TGCGCCACCGGTGCTGGGGGTGGCTACAATGAGCAGTTCTTC
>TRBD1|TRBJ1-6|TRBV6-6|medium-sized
CASRPEGASSSPLHF
TGTGCCAGCAGACCCGAGGGGGCCTCGAGTTCACCCCTCCACTTT
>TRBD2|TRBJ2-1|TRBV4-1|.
CASSQLAGGGDEQFF
TGCGCCAGCAGCCAACTAGCGGGGGGAGGGGATGAGCAGTTCTTC
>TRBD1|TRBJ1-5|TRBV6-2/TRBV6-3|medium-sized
CASSRPDRVLVPQHF
TGTGCCAGCAGCCGCCCCGACAGGGTCTTGGTGCCCCAGCATTTT
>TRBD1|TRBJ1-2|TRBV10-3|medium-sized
CAIRTDRDYGYTF
TGTGCCATCAGGACCGACAGGGACTATGGCTACACCTTC
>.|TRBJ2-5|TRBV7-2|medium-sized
CASSARNFQETQYF
TGTGCCAGCAGCGCGAGGAACTTCCAAGAGACCCAGTACTTC
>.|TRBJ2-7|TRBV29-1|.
CSVGGPDEQYF
TGCAGCGTTGGGGGGCCAGACGAGCAGTACTTC
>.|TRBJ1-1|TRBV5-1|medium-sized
CASQDRRLDTEAFF
TGCGCCAGTCAGGACCGCCGACTAGACACTGAAGCTTTCTTT
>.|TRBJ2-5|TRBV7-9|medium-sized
CASSLALSLAGTPRETQYF
TGTGCCAGCAGCTTAGCGCTTTCCCTGGCCGGGACACCGAGAGAGACCCAGTACTTC
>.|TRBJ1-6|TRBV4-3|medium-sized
CASSQDYQGNSPLHF
TGCGCCAGCAGCCAAGATTACCAGGGAAATTCACCCCTCCACTTT
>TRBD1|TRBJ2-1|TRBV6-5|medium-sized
CASRKTGIAYNEQFF
TGTGCCAGCAGAAAGACAGGGATCGCCTACAATGAGCAGTTCTTC
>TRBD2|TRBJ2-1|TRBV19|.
CASSTLAGYYNEQFF
TGTGCCAGTAGTACCTTAGCGGGTTACTACAATGAGCAGTTCTTC
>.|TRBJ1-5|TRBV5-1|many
CASSFAQPSNQPQHF
TGCGCCAGCAGCTTCGCGCAACCTAGCAATCAGCCCCAGCATTTT